The 17 T cell receptor beta chains given below trace back to one sample, sequenced in a study of T cell responses to AZD1222 COVID-19 vaccine. Clones were sequenced by immunoSEQ multiplex PCR, and TCRdb holds only the in-frame ones, with some missing. The table has more than 150,000 clones, almost 95% seen once. Sequenced here: peripheral blood, sampled on day 0 of AZD1222 vaccination. The source of these receptors is an adult in good health.

The chain combines TRBV28 with TRBJ2-2; TRBD1 matches at 8 bases. The ends lost 5 bases at V and 0 bases at J; junction bases unmatched: 2. The CDR3 has 15 residues. Germline lookup yields CDR1 MDHEN and CDR2 SYDVKM. CDR3: CASSATGANTGELFF. The CDR3 nucleotides are TGTGCCAGCAGTGCGACAGGGGCGAACACCGGGGAGCTGTTTTTT.

This clone has just one count. This chain links TRBV19 with TRBJ1-5; possible D gene TRBD1, 6 bases. Germline V CDR1 and CDR2: LNHDA, SQIVND (reference sequence). The CDR3 length is 14 residues. V lost 4 bases, J lost 6 bases, and 13 bases lay in between. The CDR3 region is CASSTHRVGQPQHF. In DNA, the CDR3 is TGTGCCAGTAGTACACACAGGGTCGGTCAGCCCCAGCATTTT.

The chain is built from TRBV5-1 and TRBJ1-6; TRBD1 matches at 7 bases. Germline CDR1 is SGHRS and CDR2 is YFSETQ. The CDR3 loop spans 14 amino acids. Unmatched junction bases numbered 9, after V lost 4 bases and J lost 11 bases. CDR3 residues: CASSADRVGAPLHF. Here the CDR3 DNA reads TGCGCCAGCAGCGCAGACAGGGTGGGAGCACCCCTCCACTTT.

J is TRBJ2-1 and V is TRBV20-1; 8 bases agree with TRBD2. After removal of 3 bases from V and 14 bases from J, the junction contained 6 bases not matched to a gene. The CDR3 sequence is 11 residues long. The germline V gene encodes CDR1 DFQATT and CDR2 SNEGSKA (reference sequence). In DNA, the CDR3 is TGCAGTGCTAGGGAGACTAGCGAGAAGTTCTTC. This encodes CSARETSEKFF.

This clone was observed once. This chain uses TRBV7-2 with TRBJ2-5; D unresolved. This CDR3 has 15 residues. V was shortened by 1 base and J by 4 bases, with 13 bases between the two germline ends. Germline CDR1 SGHTA, CDR2 FQGNSA. The CDR3 is CASSLDGKWGETQYF. CDR3 nucleotides: TGTGCCAGCAGCTTAGACGGAAAATGGGGAGAGACCCAGTACTTC.

Here the CDR3 DNA reads TGCAGTGCTAGTACCGGGGATCAGCCCCAGCATTTT. Translation: CSASTGDQPQHF. The J gene is TRBJ1-5, the V gene TRBV20-1; no reliable D call. Trimming pared 3 bases from V and 5 bases from J, leaving 8 bases between. The length of the CDR3 is 12 residues. Germline V gene data show CDR1 as DFQATT and CDR2 as SNEGSKA (reference sequence).

The chain combines TRBV19 with TRBJ2-1; D remains unclear. CDR3 size: 14 residues. The germline CDR1 and CDR2 sequences are LNHDA and SQIVND (reference sequence). V lost 0 bases to trimming and J lost 3 bases, with 6 bases between them. CDR3 sequence: CASSIEGLYNEQFF. CDR3 sequence (DNA): TGTGCCAGTAGTATAGAGGGTCTCTACAATGAGCAGTTCTTC.

V and J are TRBV15 and TRBJ1-2; D remains ambiguous. CDR3 length: 15 residues. Trimming removed 0 bases at V and 2 bases at J, with 10 bases between. Germline CDR1 is LNHNV and CDR2 is YYDKDF (reference sequence). The CDR3 spells CATSRDPTRNYGYTF. The CDR3 DNA reads as TGTGCCACCAGCAGAGATCCGACCCGGAACTATGGCTACACCTTC.

The chain uses TRBV30 and TRBJ1-6, with D possibly matching TRBD1 (6 bases). V was trimmed by 3 bases and J by 0 bases, leaving 30 bases between them. Germline V gene data show CDR1 as GTSNPN and CDR2 as SVGIG (reference sequence). The CDR3 has 22 residues. The CDR3: CAWRLGLPRQGLSSSYNSPLHF. For the CDR3, the DNA is TGTGCCTGGAGGCTTGGTTTGCCGCGGCAGGGGTTAAGTTCCTCCTATAATTCACCCCTCCACTTT.

The genes are TRBV25-1 and TRBJ1-5, with D unclear. Trimming shortened V by 2 bases and J by 3 bases, and 8 bases separated the two germline ends. The CDR3 extends over 14 amino acids. CDR1 and CDR2 from the germline V gene are MGHDK and SYGVNS. For the CDR3, the DNA is TGTGCCAGCAGTGAAACTGGGATCAATCAGCCCCAGCATTTT. This sequence encodes CASSETGINQPQHF.

This clone was detected once. The V gene is TRBV28, the J gene TRBJ1-4; possibly TRBD1 for D (6 bases). The length of the CDR3 is 15 residues. V lost 6 bases to trimming and J lost 2 bases, with 13 bases between them. Germline V gives CDR1 MDHEN, CDR2 SYDVKM. The CDR3, as DNA: TGTGCCAGCAGACTAACAGGGCCTACTAATGAAAAACTGTTTTTT. As protein: CASRLTGPTNEKLFF. The entire variable domain, with the rest obtained from reference TRBV28 and TRBJ1-4, is as follows: DVKVTQSSRYLVKRTGEKVFLECVQDMDHENMFWYRQDPGLGLRLIYFSYDVKMKEKGDIPEGYSVSREKKERFSLILESASTNQTSMYLCASRLTGPTNEKLFFGSGTQLSVL.

The chain employs TRBV28 and TRBJ2-7, with TRBD1 identical over 7 bases. Germline V gene data show CDR1 as MDHEN and CDR2 as SYDVKM. This CDR3 contains 14 residues. Trimming removed 5 bases from V and 2 bases from J; junction bases left unmatched: 6. CDR3 sequence (DNA): TGTGCCAGCAGTCCCCCCGGGACAGCCTACGAGCAGTACTTC. It is translated as CASSPPGTAYEQYF.

The DNA for the CDR3 is TGCAGCGCCAGATCGGGAGCGGCTTTCTTT. This sequence encodes CSARSGAAFF. The chain joins TRBV29-1 to TRBJ1-1, with D unclear. The germline V and J ends were trimmed by 7 bases and 11 bases, with 14 bases remaining between them. This CDR3 has 10 amino acids. Germline CDR1 is SQVTM and CDR2 is ANQGSEA.

The chain employs TRBV2 and TRBJ1-1, with D maybe TRBD1 (6 bases). The CDR3 runs to 12 residues. Trimming shortened V by 6 bases and J by 8 bases, and 13 bases separated the two germline ends. In germline, CDR1 is SNHLY, CDR2 FYNNEI. CDR3 DNA sequence: TGTGCCAGCAGCCCATGGAGGGGGGAAGCTTTCTTT. It codes for CASSPWRGEAFF.

The rearrangement joins TRBV5-6 to TRBJ1-1, with a weak D call TRBD1 (5 bases). The CDR3 consists of 16 residues. In germline, CDR1 is SGHDT, CDR2 YYEEEE. Trimming removed 0 bases at V and 0 bases at J, with 12 bases between. CDR3: CASSLAGLGMNTEAFF. The CDR3 region has the DNA TGTGCCAGCAGCTTGGCGGGGCTGGGGATGAACACTGAAGCTTTCTTT.

This clone was seen once. The CDR3 nucleotides read TGTGCCAGCAGCCCGACTAGTACGACCTACAATGAGCAGTTCTTC. Amino acids: CASSPTSTTYNEQFF. The chain is built from TRBV7-3 and TRBJ2-1; D possibly corresponds to TRBD2 (6 bases). This CDR3 contains 15 residues. The V gene lost 5 bases and the J gene lost 2 bases, with 13 bases spanning the gap. Germline lookup yields CDR1 SGHTA and CDR2 FQGTGA.

The CDR3 nucleotides read TGTGCCAGCAGCCCATGGACAGCTCTCTCTGGAAACACCATATATTTT. This gives the protein CASSPWTALSGNTIYF. The chain joins TRBV7-2 to TRBJ1-3; tentatively, D is TRBD1 (6 bases). Trimming removed 5 bases at V and 0 bases at J, with 14 bases between. The germline CDR1 and CDR2 sequences are SGHTA and FQGNSA. This CDR3 has 16 amino acids.